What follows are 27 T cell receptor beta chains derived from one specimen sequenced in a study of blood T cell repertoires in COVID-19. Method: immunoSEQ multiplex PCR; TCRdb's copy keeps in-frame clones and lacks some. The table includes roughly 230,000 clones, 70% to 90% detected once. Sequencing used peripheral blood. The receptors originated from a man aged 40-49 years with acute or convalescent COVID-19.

The CDR3 nucleotides are TGTGCCAGTAGTGCGCACGATGCAACTAATGAAAAACTGTTTTTT. Amino acids: CASSAHDATNEKLFF. The V call is TRBV19, the J call TRBJ1-4; unclear D gene. Germline CDR1 and CDR2: LNHDA and SQIVND (reference sequence). The CDR3 consists of 15 residues. Trimming took 5 bases from V and 0 from J, leaving 10 bases between them.

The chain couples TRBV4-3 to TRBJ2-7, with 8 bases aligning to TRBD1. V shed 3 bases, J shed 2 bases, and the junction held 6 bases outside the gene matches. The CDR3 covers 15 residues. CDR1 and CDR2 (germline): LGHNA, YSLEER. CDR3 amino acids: CASSQGRTGTYEQYF. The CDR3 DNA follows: TGCGCCAGCAGCCAGGGAAGGACAGGGACCTACGAGCAGTACTTC.

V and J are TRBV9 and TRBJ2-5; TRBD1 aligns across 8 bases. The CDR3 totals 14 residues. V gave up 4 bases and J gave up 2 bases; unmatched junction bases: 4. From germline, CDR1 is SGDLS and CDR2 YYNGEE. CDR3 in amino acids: CASSTQGAQETQYF. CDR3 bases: TGTGCCAGCAGCACTCAGGGGGCTCAAGAGACCCAGTACTTC.

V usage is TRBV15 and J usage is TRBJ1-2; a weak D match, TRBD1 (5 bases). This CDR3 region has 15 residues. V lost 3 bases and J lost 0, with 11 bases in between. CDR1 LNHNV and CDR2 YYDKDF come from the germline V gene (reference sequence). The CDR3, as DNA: TGTGCCACCAGCAGGGGCGACAGTCCTAACTATGGCTACACCTTC. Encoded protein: CATSRGDSPNYGYTF.

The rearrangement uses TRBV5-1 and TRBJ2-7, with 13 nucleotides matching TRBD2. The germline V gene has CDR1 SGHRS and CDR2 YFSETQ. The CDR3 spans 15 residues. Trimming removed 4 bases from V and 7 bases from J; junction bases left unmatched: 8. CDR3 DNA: TGCGCCAGCAGCCGGAGACTAGCGGGGGGTGAAGAGCAGTACTTC. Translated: CASSRRLAGGEEQYF. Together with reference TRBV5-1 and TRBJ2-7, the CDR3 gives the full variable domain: KAGVTQTPRYLIKTRGQQVTLSCSPISGHRSVSWYQQTPGQGLQFLFEYFSETQRNKGNFPGRFSGRQFSNSRSEMNVSTLELGDSALYLCASSRRLAGGEEQYFGPGTRLTVT.

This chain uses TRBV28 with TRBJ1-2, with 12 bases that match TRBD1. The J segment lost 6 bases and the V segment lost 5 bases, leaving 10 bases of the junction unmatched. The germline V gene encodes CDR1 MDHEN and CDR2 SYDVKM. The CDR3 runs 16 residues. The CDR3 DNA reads TGTGCCAGCAGTGATATGGGACAGGGGGCGGTTGATGGCTACACCTTC. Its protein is CASSDMGQGAVDGYTF.

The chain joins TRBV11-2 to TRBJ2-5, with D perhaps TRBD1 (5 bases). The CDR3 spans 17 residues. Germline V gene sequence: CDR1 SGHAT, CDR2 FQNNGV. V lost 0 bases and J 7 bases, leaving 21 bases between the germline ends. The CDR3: CASSLDSAQATEGTQYF. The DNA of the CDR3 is TGTGCCAGCAGCTTAGATAGTGCACAGGCGACCGAAGGGACCCAGTACTTC.

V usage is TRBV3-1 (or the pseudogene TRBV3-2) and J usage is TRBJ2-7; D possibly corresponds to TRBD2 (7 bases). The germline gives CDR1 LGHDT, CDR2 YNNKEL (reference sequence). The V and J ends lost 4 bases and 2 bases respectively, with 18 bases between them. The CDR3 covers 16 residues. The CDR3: CASSRSWGGGAYEQYF. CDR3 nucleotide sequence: TGTGCCAGCAGCCGATCATGGGGAGGGGGGGCCTACGAGCAGTACTTC.

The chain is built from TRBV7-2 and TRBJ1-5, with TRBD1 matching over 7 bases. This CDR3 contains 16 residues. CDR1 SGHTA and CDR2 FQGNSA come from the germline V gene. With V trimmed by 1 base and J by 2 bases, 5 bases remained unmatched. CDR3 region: CASSLVFGQGNQPQHF. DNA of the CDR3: TGTGCCAGCAGCTTAGTTTTCGGACAGGGCAATCAGCCCCAGCATTTT.

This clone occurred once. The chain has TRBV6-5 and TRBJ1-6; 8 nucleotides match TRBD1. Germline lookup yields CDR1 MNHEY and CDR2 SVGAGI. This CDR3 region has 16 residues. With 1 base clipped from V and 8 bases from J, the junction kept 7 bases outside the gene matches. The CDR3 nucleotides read TGTGCCAGCAGTTACTGGGGGACAGGCAGCGATTCACCCCTCCACTTT. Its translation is CASSYWGTGSDSPLHF.

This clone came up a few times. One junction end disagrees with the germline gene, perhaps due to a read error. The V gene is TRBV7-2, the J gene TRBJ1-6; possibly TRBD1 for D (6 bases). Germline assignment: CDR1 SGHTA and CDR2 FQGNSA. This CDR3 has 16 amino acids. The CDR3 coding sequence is TGTGCCAGCAGGTTAGCGGGACACTCCTATAATTCACCCCTCCACTTT. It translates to CASRLAGHSYNSPLHF.

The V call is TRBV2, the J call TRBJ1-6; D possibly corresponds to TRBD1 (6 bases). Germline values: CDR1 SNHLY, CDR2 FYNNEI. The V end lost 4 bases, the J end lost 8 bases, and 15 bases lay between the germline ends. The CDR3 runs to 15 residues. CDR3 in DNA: TGTGCCAGCAGTGTACAGGGTGTTGGGTATTCACCCCTCCACTTT. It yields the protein CASSVQGVGYSPLHF. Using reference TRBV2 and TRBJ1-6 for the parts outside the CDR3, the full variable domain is EPEVTQTPSHQVTQMGQEVILRCVPISNHLYFYWYRQILGQKVEFLVSFYNNEISEKSEIFDDQFSVERPDGSNFTLKIRSTKLEDSAMYFCASSVQGVGYSPLHFGNGTRLTVT.

The CDR3 coding sequence is TGTGCCAGTAGCAGGACAGGGGACTACGAGCAGTACTTC. Translating gives CASSRTGDYEQYF. The chain employs TRBV19 and TRBJ2-7, with 9 bases identical to TRBD1. The CDR3 is 13 residues long. V lost 6 bases to trimming and J lost 3 bases; unmatched junction nucleotides: 3. Germline values: CDR1 LNHDA, CDR2 SQIVND (reference sequence).

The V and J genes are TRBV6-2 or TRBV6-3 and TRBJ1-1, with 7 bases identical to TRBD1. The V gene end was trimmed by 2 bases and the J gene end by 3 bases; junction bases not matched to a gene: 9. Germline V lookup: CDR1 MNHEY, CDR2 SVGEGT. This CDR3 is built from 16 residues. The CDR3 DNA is TGTGCCAGCAGTTACCCCCCCGAAACAGGGGACACTGAAGCTTTCTTT. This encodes CASSYPPETGDTEAFF.

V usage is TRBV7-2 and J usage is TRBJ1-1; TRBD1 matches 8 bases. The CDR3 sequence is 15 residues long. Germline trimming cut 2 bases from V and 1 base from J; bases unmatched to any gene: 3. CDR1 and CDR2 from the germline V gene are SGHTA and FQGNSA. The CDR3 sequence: CASSLLGQANTEAFF. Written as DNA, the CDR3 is TGTGCCAGCAGCTTACTGGGACAGGCGAACACTGAAGCTTTCTTT.

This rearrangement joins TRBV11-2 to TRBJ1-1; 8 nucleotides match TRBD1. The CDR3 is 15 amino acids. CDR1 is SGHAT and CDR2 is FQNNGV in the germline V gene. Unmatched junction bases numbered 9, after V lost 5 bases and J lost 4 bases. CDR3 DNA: TGTGCCAGCAGCGGACAGGGCGGGGTGCGCACTGAAGCTTTCTTT. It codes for CASSGQGGVRTEAFF.

CDR3: CASSSGGSTEAFF. CDR3 in DNA: TGTGCCAGCTCCTCGGGGGGTTCCACTGAAGCTTTCTTT. The chain combines TRBV7-3 with TRBJ1-1, with D possibly TRBD1 on 5 matching bases. V gave up 8 bases and J gave up 4 bases, with 14 bases separating them. CDR1 and CDR2 (germline): SGHTA, FQGTGA. There are 13 residues in the CDR3.

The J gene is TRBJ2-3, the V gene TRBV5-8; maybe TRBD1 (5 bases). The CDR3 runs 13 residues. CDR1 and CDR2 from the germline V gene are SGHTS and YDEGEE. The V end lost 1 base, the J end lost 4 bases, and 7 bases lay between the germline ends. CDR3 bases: TGTGCCAGCAGCTTGATGGGGCCAGATACGCAGTATTTT. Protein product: CASSLMGPDTQYF.

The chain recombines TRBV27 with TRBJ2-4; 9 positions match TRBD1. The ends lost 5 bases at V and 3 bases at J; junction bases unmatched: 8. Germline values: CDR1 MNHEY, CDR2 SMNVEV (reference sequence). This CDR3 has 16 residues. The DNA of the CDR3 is TGTGCCAGCAGTCCTCCGGGACAGGGCTTCAAAAACATTCAGTACTTC. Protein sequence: CASSPPGQGFKNIQYF.

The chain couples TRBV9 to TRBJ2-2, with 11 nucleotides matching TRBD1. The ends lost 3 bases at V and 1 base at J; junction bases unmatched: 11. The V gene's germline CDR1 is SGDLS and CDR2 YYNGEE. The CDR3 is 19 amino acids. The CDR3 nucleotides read TGTGCCAGCAGCGGGGGACAGGGGGTCGAAACTAGGAACACCGGGGAGCTGTTTTTT. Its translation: CASSGGQGVETRNTGELFF.

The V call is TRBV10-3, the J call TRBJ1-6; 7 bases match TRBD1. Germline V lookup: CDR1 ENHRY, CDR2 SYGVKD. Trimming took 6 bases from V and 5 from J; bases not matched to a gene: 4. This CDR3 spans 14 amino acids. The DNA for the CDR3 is TGTGCCATCAGGGGGGACAGCGATAATTCACCCCTCCACTTT. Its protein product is CAIRGDSDNSPLHF.

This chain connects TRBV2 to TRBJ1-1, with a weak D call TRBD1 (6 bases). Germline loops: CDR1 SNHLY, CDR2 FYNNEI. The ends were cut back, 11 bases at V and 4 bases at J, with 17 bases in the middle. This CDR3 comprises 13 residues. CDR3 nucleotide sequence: TGTGCCGGGTCCAGGGGATTTGTCACTGAAGCTTTCTTT. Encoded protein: CAGSRGFVTEAFF. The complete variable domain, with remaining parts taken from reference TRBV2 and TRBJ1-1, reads EPEVTQTPSHQVTQMGQEVILRCVPISNHLYFYWYRQILGQKVEFLVSFYNNEISEKSEIFDDQFSVERPDGSNFTLKIRSTKLEDSAMYFCAGSRGFVTEAFFGQGTRLTVV.

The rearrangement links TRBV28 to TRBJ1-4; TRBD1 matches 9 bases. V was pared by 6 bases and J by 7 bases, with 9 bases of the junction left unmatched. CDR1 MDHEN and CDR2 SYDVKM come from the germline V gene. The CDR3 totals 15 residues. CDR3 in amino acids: CASSPNRGRAEKLFF. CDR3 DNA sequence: TGTGCCAGCAGCCCGAACAGGGGGCGGGCTGAAAAACTGTTTTTT. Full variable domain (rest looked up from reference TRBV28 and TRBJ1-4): DVKVTQSSRYLVKRTGEKVFLECVQDMDHENMFWYRQDPGLGLRLIYFSYDVKMKEKGDIPEGYSVSREKKERFSLILESASTNQTSMYLCASSPNRGRAEKLFFGSGTQLSVL.

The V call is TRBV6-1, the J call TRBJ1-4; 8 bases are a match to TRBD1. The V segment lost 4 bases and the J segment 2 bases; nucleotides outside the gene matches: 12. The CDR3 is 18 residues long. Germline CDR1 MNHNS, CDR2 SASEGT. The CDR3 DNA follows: TGTGCCAGCAGTGTCCCGGGACAGGTTTGGAACACTAATGAAAAACTGTTTTTT. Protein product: CASSVPGQVWNTNEKLFF.

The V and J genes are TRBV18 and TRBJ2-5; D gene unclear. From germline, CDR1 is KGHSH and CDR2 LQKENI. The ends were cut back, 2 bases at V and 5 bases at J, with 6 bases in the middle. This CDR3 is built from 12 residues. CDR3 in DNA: TGTGCCAGCTCACCAATCGGTGAGACCCAGTACTTC. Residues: CASSPIGETQYF.

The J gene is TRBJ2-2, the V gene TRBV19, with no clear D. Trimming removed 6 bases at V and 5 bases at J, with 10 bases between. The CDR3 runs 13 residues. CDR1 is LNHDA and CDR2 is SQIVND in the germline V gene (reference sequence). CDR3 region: CASRTVGTGELFF. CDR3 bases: TGTGCCAGTAGAACGGTCGGGACCGGGGAGCTGTTTTTT.

CDR3 amino acids: CASSESQGVSSPLHF. The CDR3 region has the DNA TGTGCCAGCAGTGAAAGTCAGGGTGTGAGTTCACCCCTCCACTTT. The chain is built from TRBV6-1 and TRBJ1-6; possible D gene TRBD1, 5 bases. Germline V CDR1 and CDR2: MNHNS, SASEGT. Trimming removed 2 bases from V and 9 bases from J, with 14 bases in between. The CDR3 covers 15 residues.